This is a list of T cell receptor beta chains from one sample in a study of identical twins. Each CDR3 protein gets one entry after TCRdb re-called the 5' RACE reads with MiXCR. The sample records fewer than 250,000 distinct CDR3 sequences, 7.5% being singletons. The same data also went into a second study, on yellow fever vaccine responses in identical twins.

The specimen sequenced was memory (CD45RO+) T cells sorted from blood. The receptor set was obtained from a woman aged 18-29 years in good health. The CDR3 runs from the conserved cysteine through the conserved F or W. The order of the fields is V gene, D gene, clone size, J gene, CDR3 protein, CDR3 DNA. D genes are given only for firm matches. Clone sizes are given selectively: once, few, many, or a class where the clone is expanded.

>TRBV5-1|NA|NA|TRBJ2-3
CASSSGTKKSTDTQYF
TGCGCCAGCAGCTCGGGGACCAAGAAAAGCACAGATACGCAGTATTTT
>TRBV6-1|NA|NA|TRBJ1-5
CASVQGRYSNQPQHF
TGTGCCAGTGTCCAGGGGCGCTATAGCAATCAGCCCCAGCATTTT
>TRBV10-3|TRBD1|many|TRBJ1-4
CAIRGPGQGGEKLFF
TGTGCCATCAGGGGACCGGGACAGGGAGGTGAAAAACTGTTTTTT
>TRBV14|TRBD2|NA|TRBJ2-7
CASSQVSGTSGLPGYEQYF
TGTGCCAGCAGCCAAGTTTCCGGGACTAGCGGGCTTCCCGGCTACGAGCAGTACTTC
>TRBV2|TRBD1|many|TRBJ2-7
CASTDRGVNEQYF
TGTGCCAGCACGGACAGGGGAGTGAACGAGCAGTACTTC
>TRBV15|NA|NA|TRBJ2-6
CATSRDSDSGANVLTF
TGTGCCACCAGCAGGGACAGCGACTCTGGGGCCAACGTCCTGACTTTC
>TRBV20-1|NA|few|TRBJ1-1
CSASSPTMNTEAFF
TGCAGTGCTAGTTCTCCAACCATGAACACTGAAGCTTTCTTT
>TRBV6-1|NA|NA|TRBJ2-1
CASITGLSQFF
TGTGCCAGCATCACAGGGTTGTCTCAGTTCTTC
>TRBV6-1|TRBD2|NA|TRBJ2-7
CASSRTSEITSHEQYF
TGTGCCAGCAGCCGGACTAGCGAGATCACCTCGCACGAGCAGTACTTC
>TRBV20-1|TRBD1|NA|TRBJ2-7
CSAREGSGQGRSEQYF
TGCAGTGCTAGGGAGGGGTCGGGACAGGGTCGCTCCGAGCAGTACTTC
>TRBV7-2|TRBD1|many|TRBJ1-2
CASSGQGGSSYTF
TGTGCCAGCAGCGGACAGGGTGGCTCTTCCTACACCTTC
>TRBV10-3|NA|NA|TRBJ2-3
CAISKIKGTDTQYF
TGTGCCATCAGTAAGATTAAAGGCACAGATACGCAGTATTTT
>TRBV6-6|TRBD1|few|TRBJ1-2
CASTPKGGGYTF
TGTGCCAGCACCCCAAAAGGGGGCGGCTACACCTTC
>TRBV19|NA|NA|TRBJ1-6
CASTGGDTSPLHF
TGTGCCAGTACCGGAGGGGACACGTCACCCCTCCACTTT
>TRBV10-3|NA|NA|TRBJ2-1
CAISELRDRKNEQFF
TGTGCCATCAGTGAGTTGCGGGACAGAAAAAATGAGCAGTTCTTC
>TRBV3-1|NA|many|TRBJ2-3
CASSSTDTQYF
TGTGCCAGCAGCTCCACAGATACGCAGTATTTT
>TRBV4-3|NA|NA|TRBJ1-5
CASSQDYGQPQHF
TGCGCCAGCAGCCAAGACTACGGTCAGCCCCAGCATTTT
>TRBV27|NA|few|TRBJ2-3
CASSPRGALPTDTQYF
TGTGCCAGCAGTCCACGGGGGGCTTTACCCACAGATACGCAGTATTTT
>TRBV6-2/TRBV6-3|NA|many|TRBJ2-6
CASSPTIVSGANVLTF
TGTGCCAGCAGCCCGACAATCGTCTCTGGGGCCAACGTCCTGACTTTC
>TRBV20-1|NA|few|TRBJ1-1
CSARGTIRNTEAFF
TGCAGTGCTAGAGGTACTATACGGAACACTGAAGCTTTCTTT
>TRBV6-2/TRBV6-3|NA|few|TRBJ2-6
CASSTRGRGANVLTF
TGTGCCAGCTCCACACGGGGAAGGGGGGCCAACGTCCTGACTTTC
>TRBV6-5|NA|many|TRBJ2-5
CASSSVVQKETQYF
TGTGCCAGCAGTTCGGTGGTACAGAAAGAGACCCAGTACTTC
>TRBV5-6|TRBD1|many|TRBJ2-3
CASSSDRGRTDTQYF
TGTGCCAGCAGCTCGGACAGGGGGCGGACAGATACGCAGTATTTT
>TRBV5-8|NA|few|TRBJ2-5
CASSLRGLQETQYF
TGTGCCAGCAGCTTAAGAGGGCTCCAAGAGACCCAGTACTTC
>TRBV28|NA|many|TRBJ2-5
CASSRTLQETQYF
TGTGCCAGCAGTAGGACTCTACAAGAGACCCAGTACTTC
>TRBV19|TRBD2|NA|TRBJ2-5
CARSTSGIAGETQYF
TGTGCCAGATCGACTAGCGGGATAGCGGGAGAGACCCAGTACTTC
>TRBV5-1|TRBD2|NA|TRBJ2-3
CASRSRTSGGASNTQYF
TGCGCCAGCAGATCCCGGACTAGCGGGGGGGCGTCGAATACGCAGTATTTT
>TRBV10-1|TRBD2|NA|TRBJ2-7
CASSDREGRHEQYF
TGCGCCAGCAGTGATAGGGAGGGCCGCCACGAGCAGTACTTC
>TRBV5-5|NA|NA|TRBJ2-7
CASSLAGLPYEQYF
TGTGCCAGCAGCTTGGCGGGACTCCCATACGAGCAGTACTTC